A single T cell receptor (beta chain) is shown here with its context. The data were obtained in a study of T cell changes during pregnancy in multiple sclerosis. Assay: immunoSEQ multiplex PCR; the TCRdb copy retains only in-frame clones and omits some. Here the sample spans just over 55,000 clones, less than 95% being singletons. Sequenced here: peripheral blood, sampled after pregnancy. The TCR originated in a female donor in good health, enrolled as a control in a pregnancy study.

CDR3 amino acids: CAARDRGKNAGELFF. CDR3 sequence (DNA): TGTGCCGCCCGGGACAGGGGGAAAAATGCCGGGGAGCTGTTTTTT. The chain combines TRBV19 with TRBJ2-2, with TRBD1 matching 11 bases. Losses at the gene ends were 11 bases for V and 6 bases for J; bases not matched to a gene: 11. This CDR3 contains 15 residues. Germline CDR1 reads LNHDA; CDR2 reads SQIVND (reference sequence).